This TCR beta chain emerged from a study of shared clonotypes between healthy human individuals. Study context: Each donor contributed plates that comprised three CD4 naive, three CD4 memory, two CD8 naive and one CD8 memory.

Germline V CDR1 and CDR2: SGHRS, YFSETQ. CDR3 size: 13 residues. Losses at the gene ends were 4 bases for V and 6 bases for J; bases not matched to a gene: 5. Genomic DNA (from each subset) was split evenly across several immunoSEQ plates. Method: immunoSEQ multiplex PCR; TCRdb's copy keeps in-frame clones and lacks some. In the table there are approximately 2.3 million clones, 85% to 95% of which are singletons. The chain carries TRBV5-1 and TRBJ1-1; 8 bases map to TRBD1. This sequence was found in a man aged 18 to 30 in good health. Some clones in this sample may be carry-over from other donors' samples. Source material: naive CD4+ T cells from PBMCs. Subset defined: CD45RA+ positively selected. DNA of the CDR3: TGCGCCAGCAGCGTGACAGGGGCGCCTGAAGCTTTCTTT. Amino acids: CASSVTGAPEAFF.